This is a list of T cell receptor beta chains from one sample in a study of T-cell reconstitution after alpha-beta-depleted transplantation in children. TCRdb reprocessed the PCR reads with MiXCR, giving one entry per CDR3 protein. The sample has just over 950,000 distinct CDR3 sequences, 25% to 35% seen once. Sequencing used PBMCs, mostly from graft donor cells, obtained 360 days after TCRalphabeta/CD19-depleted stem cell transplant. Receptors originate from a boy in the first two years of life who had a stem cell transplant for SCID, so the T cells may come from the graft donor. Both conserved end residues are trimmed from each CDR3.

V gene	J gene	CDR3 protein
TRBV5-1	TRBJ2-1	ASSSLMGAMNEQF
TRBV28	TRBJ1-5	ATLFGESNQPQH
TRBV7-9	TRBJ2-5	ASRGDQETQY
TRBV28	TRBJ2-3	ASSFRLAGGLTDTQY
TRBV12-3/TRBV12-4	TRBJ1-1	ASSLSLGMGEAF
TRBV3-1	TRBJ2-5	ASSLAGPIETQY
TRBV12-3/TRBV12-4	TRBJ2-4	ASSLSLAENIQY
TRBV4-1	TRBJ2-5	ASSPWTSGDETQY
TRBV12-3/TRBV12-4	TRBJ1-1	ASSLARQSEAF
TRBV12-3/TRBV12-4	TRBJ2-1	ASSLGGGAYNEQF
TRBV28	TRBJ1-3	ASSAGVSAGGNTIY
TRBV5-1	TRBJ1-5	ASRPGQGNQPQH
TRBV27	TRBJ2-4	ASTGQNADVQY
TRBV12-3/TRBV12-4	TRBJ2-3	ASSAFRGDLSTDTQY